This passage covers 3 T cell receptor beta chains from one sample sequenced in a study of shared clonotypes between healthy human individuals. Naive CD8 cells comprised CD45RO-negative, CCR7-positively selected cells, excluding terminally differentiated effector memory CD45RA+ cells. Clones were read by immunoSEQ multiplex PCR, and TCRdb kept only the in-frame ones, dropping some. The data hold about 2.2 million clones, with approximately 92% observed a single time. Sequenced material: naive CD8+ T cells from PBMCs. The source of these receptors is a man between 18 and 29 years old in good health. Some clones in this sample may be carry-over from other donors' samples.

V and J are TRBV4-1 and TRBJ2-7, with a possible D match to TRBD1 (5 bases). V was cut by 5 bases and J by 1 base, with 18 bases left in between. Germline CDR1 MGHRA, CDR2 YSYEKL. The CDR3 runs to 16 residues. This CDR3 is CASSASLTEFSYEQYF. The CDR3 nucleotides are TGCGCCAGCAGCGCCAGTTTGACAGAGTTTTCCTACGAGCAGTACTTC.

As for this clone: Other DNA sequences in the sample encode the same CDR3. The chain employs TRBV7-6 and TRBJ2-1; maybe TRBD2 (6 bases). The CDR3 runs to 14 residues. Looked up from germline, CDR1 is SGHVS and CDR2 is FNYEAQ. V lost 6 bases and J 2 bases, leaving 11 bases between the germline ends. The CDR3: CASSLARAYNEQFF. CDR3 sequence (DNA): TGTGCCAGCAGTCTAGCGCGAGCCTACAATGAGCAGTTCTTC.

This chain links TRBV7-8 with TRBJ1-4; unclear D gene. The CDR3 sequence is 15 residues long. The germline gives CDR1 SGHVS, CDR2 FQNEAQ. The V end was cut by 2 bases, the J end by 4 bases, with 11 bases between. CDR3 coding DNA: TGTGCCAGCAGCTTAAGGCCCGGCCGTAATGAAAAACTGTTTTTT. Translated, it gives CASSLRPGRNEKLFF.